This TCR beta chain comes out of a study of cytomegalovirus exposure and HLA in healthy donors. PCR used 60 Vbeta primers and 13 Jbeta primers. Repertoires were generated with immunoSEQ multiplex PCR, while TCRdb's copy carries only in-frame clones and drops some. This table has tens of thousands of clones, 85% to 95% appearing once. CDR1 is MDHEN, CDR2 SYDVKM, per germline. The CDR3 covers 16 residues. Unmatched junction bases numbered 6, after V lost 0 bases and J lost 3 bases. This receptor was taken from a woman younger than 30 in good health and CMV-seronegative. The V gene is TRBV28, the J gene TRBJ2-7; 9 bases fit TRBD2. Sequences were obtained from PBMCs. This CDR3 is CASSLWASGIVYEQYF. CDR3 bases: TGTGCCAGCAGTTTATGGGCTAGCGGGATCGTCTACGAGCAGTACTTC.